These T cell receptor beta chains were read from a single sample in a study of long-term antiretroviral therapy in people with HIV. TCRdb's copy holds only in-frame clones and misses some; the assay was immunoSEQ multiplex PCR. The repertoire holds about 32,000 clones, with 70% to 90% as singletons. The source material was unsorted PBMCs, sampled 2.2 years after starting antiretroviral therapy. The receptors shown here come from a young man with HIV. The CDR3 runs from the conserved cysteine through the conserved F or W. D genes are given only for firm matches. Clone size, where shown, is once, few, many, or a class for clones that have expanded.

NA	TRBV19	TRBJ2-5	NA	13	CASSTDRQETQYF	TGTGCCAGTAGTACTGACAGACAAGAGACCCAGTACTTC
NA	TRBV28	TRBJ2-7	TRBD1	14	CASSFGQGLLEQYF	TGTGCCAGTTCCTTTGGACAGGGCTTACTCGAGCAGTACTTC
NA	TRBV6-1	TRBJ2-7	NA	15	CASSRGGGGTYEQYF	TGTGCCAGCAGCCGAGGGGGAGGTGGAACCTACGAGCAGTACTTC
NA	TRBV11-2	TRBJ2-3	NA	14	CACGPGPNTDTQYF	TGTGCCTGCGGGCCGGGACCAAACACAGATACGCAGTATTTT
NA	TRBV14	TRBJ2-7	NA	15	CASSPRDGGSYEQYF	TGTGCCAGCAGCCCCCGGGACGGAGGATCCTACGAGCAGTACTTC
NA	TRBV6-4	TRBJ1-2	NA	13	CASSMWGDDGYTF	TGTGCCAGCAGTATGTGGGGGGACGATGGCTACACCTTC
NA	TRBV29-1	TRBJ2-1	TRBD1	13	CSVAGTDYNEQFF	TGCAGCGTTGCTGGGACAGACTACAATGAGCAGTTCTTC
few	TRBV30	TRBJ1-6	TRBD1	16	CAWSVWLRGSESPLHF	TGTGCCTGGAGTGTTTGGCTCAGGGGGTCGGAGTCACCCCTCCACTTT
NA	TRBV27	TRBJ2-7	NA	14	CASSPTGWTYEQYF	TGTGCCAGCAGTCCGACAGGTTGGACCTACGAGCAGTACTTC
once	TRBV7-2	TRBJ2-7	NA	13	CASSLSFPYEQYF	TGTGCCAGCAGCTTATCTTTCCCCTACGAGCAGTACTTC
NA	TRBV7-8	TRBJ2-7	TRBD1	14	CASSSWTGPNEQYF	TGTGCCAGCAGCTCCTGGACAGGGCCCAACGAGCAGTACTTC
NA	TRBV4-3	TRBJ2-5	NA	17	CASSQARLGLGGETQYF	TGCGCCAGCAGCCAAGCAAGGTTGGGGTTGGGGGGAGAGACCCAGTACTTC
NA	TRBV28	TRBJ2-7	NA	14	CASSSTKATYEQYF	TGTGCCAGCAGCTCCACGAAGGCCACATACGAGCAGTACTTC
NA	TRBV21-1	TRBJ2-1	NA	20	CASRTKKLAGGLSSYNEQFF	TGTGCCAGCAGAACGAAAAAACTAGCGGGGGGTCTGAGCTCCTACAATGAGCAGTTCTTC
NA	TRBV7-2	TRBJ1-4	NA	14	CASSGSTANEKLFF	TGTGCCAGCAGCGGGAGTACAGCTAATGAAAAACTGTTTTTT
NA	TRBV5-6	TRBJ2-7	NA	18	CASSLGIGRTFTVAEQYF	TGTGCCAGCAGCTTGGGAATAGGTCGGACCTTCACGGTGGCCGAGCAGTACTTC
NA	TRBV27	TRBJ1-1	NA	15	CASSPGRGGRTEAFF	TGTGCCAGCAGTCCCGGACGGGGCGGCAGGACTGAAGCTTTCTTT
NA	TRBV5-1	TRBJ1-1	NA	14	CASSLAATNTEAFF	TGCGCCAGCAGCTTGGCCGCCACGAACACTGAAGCTTTCTTT
NA	TRBV28	TRBJ2-7	TRBD1	16	CASSLSQTGFRNGQYF	TGTGCCAGCAGTTTATCCCAGACAGGGTTCCGTAATGGGCAGTACTTC
few	TRBV4-1	TRBJ1-5	NA	17	CASSQVRGPGGNQPQHF	TGCGCCAGCAGCCAAGTAAGGGGCCCGGGGGGCAATCAGCCCCAGCATTTT
NA	TRBV9	TRBJ2-7	TRBD2	13	CASSPTSWYEQYF	TGTGCCAGCAGCCCGACTAGCTGGTACGAGCAGTACTTC
NA	TRBV5-1	TRBJ2-7	TRBD1	14	CASSWDRGPREQYF	TGCGCCAGCAGCTGGGACAGGGGGCCCCGCGAGCAGTACTTC
NA	TRBV7-2	TRBJ1-1	TRBD1	15	CASSVMGQGNTEAFF	TGTGCCAGCAGCGTGATGGGACAGGGGAACACTGAAGCTTTCTTT
NA	TRBV4-1	TRBJ2-3	NA	14	CASSQLRTFVEQYF	TGCGCCAGCAGCCAACTCCGGACATTCGTGGAGCAGTATTTT
NA	TRBV6-5	TRBJ2-1	TRBD1	13	CASSYVPTGVGFF	TGTGCCAGCAGTTACGTACCAACAGGGGTGGGGTTCTTC
once	TRBV15	TRBJ1-1	NA	14	CATSRRTLNTEAFF	TGTGCCACCAGCAGGCGAACTTTGAACACTGAAGCTTTCTTT
NA	TRBV19	TRBJ2-3	TRBD2	18	CASSTPWRGTPRKDTQYF	TGTGCCAGTAGTACGCCCTGGCGGGGGACCCCGAGGAAAGATACGCAGTATTTT
medium-sized	TRBV30	TRBJ2-2	NA	11	CAWNQGGELFF	TGTGCCTGGAATCAGGGCGGGGAGCTGTTTTTT
NA	TRBV5-6	TRBJ2-5	NA	13	CASSLFGEETQYF	TGTGCCAGCAGCTTGTTCGGGGAAGAGACCCAGTACTTC
NA	TRBV13	TRBJ1-6	TRBD1	19	CASSPLFRDRVFGNSPLHF	TGTGCCAGCAGCCCTCTCTTCCGGGACAGGGTGTTTGGTAATTCACCCCTCCACTTT
NA	TRBV11-3	TRBJ2-3	NA	13	CASSPKDADTQYF	TGTGCCAGCAGCCCTAAGGACGCAGATACGCAGTATTTT
NA	TRBV5-1	TRBJ2-7	TRBD2	18	CASSPRGATSGDPYEQYF	TGCGCCAGCAGCCCACGTGGGGCTACTAGCGGGGATCCCTACGAGCAGTACTTC
NA	TRBV6-6	TRBJ2-1	NA	14	CASTHRWNYNEQFF	TGTGCCAGCACTCACAGGTGGAATTACAATGAGCAGTTCTTC
NA	TRBV7-9	TRBJ1-1	TRBD1	15	CASRYDRTGRTEAFF	TGTGCCAGCAGATATGACCGGACAGGAAGGACTGAAGCTTTCTTT
once	TRBV9	TRBJ1-2	NA	14	CASSVGRGNYGYTF	TGTGCCAGCAGCGTAGGCAGGGGCAACTATGGCTACACCTTC
NA	TRBV10-3	TRBJ2-1	NA	13	CAINAGLMNEQFF	TGTGCCATCAACGCGGGACTGATGAATGAGCAGTTCTTC
NA	TRBV28	TRBJ1-2	NA	11	CGAGSWLGYTF	TGTGGGGCTGGCTCATGGCTTGGCTACACCTTC
NA	TRBV29-1	TRBJ2-7	NA	12	CSARPDSYEQYF	TGCAGCGCCCGGCCCGACAGCTACGAGCAGTACTTC
NA	TRBV5-1	TRBJ2-3	TRBD1	15	CASSLSDRGTDTQYF	TGCGCCAGCAGCTTATCCGACAGGGGGACAGATACGCAGTATTTT
few	TRBV11-2	TRBJ2-7	NA	16	CASSLIGTAYPYEQYF	TGTGCCAGCAGCCTTATCGGAACAGCATACCCCTACGAGCAGTACTTC
NA	TRBV18	TRBJ1-3	NA	18	CASSPTVGTWTSGNTIYF	TGTGCCAGCTCACCAACAGTTGGGACGTGGACCTCTGGAAACACCATATATTTT
NA	TRBV5-6	TRBJ1-1	NA	15	CASSFGLGSNTEAFF	TGTGCCAGCAGCTTTGGACTGGGATCGAACACTGAAGCTTTCTTT
NA	TRBV18	TRBJ2-5	NA	15	CASSPNIGPGETQYF	TGTGCCAGCTCACCAAACATAGGCCCAGGGGAGACCCAGTACTTC
NA	TRBV19	TRBJ2-1	TRBD1	14	CASSRPGGYNEQFF	TGTGCCAGTAGTCGGCCAGGGGGATACAATGAGCAGTTCTTC
NA	TRBV6-1	TRBJ2-7	TRBD2	13	CASTSRGGYEQYF	TGTGCCAGCACCAGTCGGGGGGGCTACGAGCAGTACTTC
NA	TRBV5-1	TRBJ2-1	NA	16	CASSLDRRGYYNEQFF	TGCGCCAGCAGCTTGGATCGCAGGGGATACTACAATGAGCAGTTCTTC
NA	TRBV5-6	TRBJ2-2	TRBD2	16	CASSLPSGRNTGELFF	TGTGCCAGCAGCTTGCCCAGCGGGAGGAACACCGGGGAGCTGTTTTTT
NA	TRBV6-5	TRBJ2-5	TRBD2	15	CASKAGGPVQETQYF	TGTGCCAGCAAAGCGGGGGGGCCGGTGCAAGAGACCCAGTACTTC
few	TRBV6-1	TRBJ1-4	TRBD1	14	CASRVDRRKEKLFF	TGTGCCAGCAGAGTGGACAGGAGAAAGGAAAAACTGTTTTTT
NA	TRBV5-6	TRBJ1-1	NA	14	CASSFQNMNTEAFF	TGTGCCAGCAGCTTCCAGAATATGAACACTGAAGCTTTCTTT